These 2 T cell receptor beta chains originate from one sample sequenced in a study of blood T cells in healthy people across ages. It was with a sample-barcoded 5' primer and a J-beta primer mix that a second PCR of roughly 7 to 12 cycles was run. TCRdb re-derived calls from the 5' RACE reads in MiXCR, one entry per CDR3 protein. The sample records around 750,000 distinct CDR3 sequences, about 55% being singletons. Sequenced input: blood. The receptors originated from a man at least 80 years old in good health.

The CDR3 loop is CASMGTGLSSYEQYF. CDR3 in DNA: TGTGCCAGCATGGGGACAGGGTTGTCCTCCTACGAGCAGTACTTC. This chain links TRBV6-1 with TRBJ2-7, with TRBD1 identical over 9 bases. Germline CDR1 and CDR2: MNHNS and SASEGT. The CDR3 consists of 15 residues. Trimming removed 7 bases from V and 0 bases from J; junction bases left unmatched: 7.

The chain is built from TRBV2 and TRBJ1-5; 9 bases match TRBD1. The V segment lost 6 bases and the J segment 4 bases; nucleotides outside the gene matches: 7. The CDR3 contains 15 residues. The V gene's germline CDR1 is SNHLY and CDR2 FYNNEI. The CDR3 DNA follows: TGTGCCAGCAGGGCGTCGACAGGGGGGAATCAGCCCCAGCATTTT. This sequence encodes CASRASTGGNQPQHF.